A single sample is the source of the 10 T cell receptor beta chains below, sequenced in a study of blood T cell repertoires in COVID-19. Produced via immunoSEQ multiplex PCR; TCRdb's table is partial and in-frame only. The repertoire holds 30,000 to 40,000 clones, with about 94% as singletons. Input material: peripheral blood. These receptor sequences come from a human donor in a cohort sampled during active COVID-19.

This clone was seen a handful of times. This sequence joins TRBV7-9 and TRBJ1-6, with D perhaps TRBD1 (5 bases). CDR1 is SEHNR, CDR2 FQNEAQ, per germline (reference sequence). Trimming removed 7 bases from V and 10 bases from J, with 17 bases in between. This CDR3 has 14 residues. The CDR3 DNA reads TGTGCCAGCAAACCGGGACTTTGGTTGTCACCCCTCCACTTT. Its protein is CASKPGLWLSPLHF.

This chain connects TRBV6-5 to TRBJ2-1; weak D call: TRBD1 (6 bases). The length of the CDR3 is 14 residues. Trimming removed 7 bases from V and 7 bases from J, with 17 bases in between. Germline CDR1 and CDR2: MNHEY and SVGAGI. The CDR3 DNA reads TGTGCCAGCACCAGGGGACGGGCGCGGAATGAGCAGTTCTTC. It encodes CASTRGRARNEQFF.

This clone appeared a single time. V is TRBV5-5 and J is TRBJ2-1, with D hard to call. Germline CDR1 and CDR2: SGHKS and YYEKEE (reference sequence). V lost 2 bases, J lost 7 bases, and 10 bases lay in between. The CDR3 totals 13 residues. As DNA, the CDR3 is TGTGCCAGCAGCTTCCCACCAGTGAATGAGCAGTTCTTC. Translating it yields CASSFPPVNEQFF.

The chain has TRBV24-1 and TRBJ2-7; the match to TRBD2 covers 9 bases. Looked up from germline, CDR1 is KGHDR and CDR2 is SFDVKD. Trimming at V came to 5 bases and at J to 2 bases, leaving 6 bases not matched to a gene. This CDR3 comprises 15 residues. CDR3 sequence (DNA): TGTGCCACCAGTGGTTCTAGCGGGAAACCCTACGAGCAGTACTTC. Translation: CATSGSSGKPYEQYF.

This rearrangement joins TRBV28 to TRBJ2-5; possible D gene TRBD2, 5 bases. V dropped 1 base and J dropped 4 bases, with 10 bases sitting between them. Germline values: CDR1 MDHEN, CDR2 SYDVKM. The CDR3 runs to 14 residues. The CDR3 nucleotides are TGTGCCAGCAGTTTATTGGTCGGAGGAGAGACCCAGTACTTC. Protein product: CASSLLVGGETQYF.

The chain uses TRBV9 and TRBJ2-6; D not certain. The germline gives CDR1 SGDLS, CDR2 YYNGEE. V gave up 4 bases and J gave up 11 bases, with 13 bases separating them. The CDR3 spans 13 residues. The CDR3 coding sequence is TGTGCCAGCAGCCCCCGCGGATCGGACGTCCTGACTTTC. This gives the protein CASSPRGSDVLTF.

The gene calls are TRBV14 and TRBJ2-6; 9 positions match TRBD1. The V and J ends lost 6 bases and 2 bases, in that order; junction bases with no gene match: 2. This CDR3 comprises 15 residues. The germline gives CDR1 SGHDN, CDR2 FVKESK. DNA for the CDR3: TGTGCCAGCAGGGACAGGGGTACTGGGGCCAACGTCCTGACTTTC. Amino acids: CASRDRGTGANVLTF.

The chain uses TRBV27 and TRBJ2-7; 8 bases align to TRBD2. Looked up from germline, CDR1 is MNHEY and CDR2 is SMNVEV (reference sequence). The CDR3 has 14 residues. After removal of 3 bases from V and 4 bases from J, the junction contained 5 bases not matched to a gene. The chain's CDR3 is CASSLSGGLYEQYF. CDR3 nucleotides: TGTGCCAGCAGTTTGAGCGGGGGCCTGTACGAGCAGTACTTC.

The genes are TRBV5-6 and TRBJ1-3, with D tentatively TRBD1 (6 bases). V gave up 4 bases and J gave up 0 bases, with 8 bases separating them. The CDR3 extends over 14 amino acids. Per the germline V gene, CDR1 is SGHDT and CDR2 is YYEEEE. CDR3 nucleotide sequence: TGTGCCAGCAGCCTAGGGGGCTCTGGAAACACCATATATTTT. It specifies CASSLGGSGNTIYF.

The genes are TRBV28 and TRBJ2-7, with D perhaps TRBD2 (5 bases). Germline V lookup: CDR1 MDHEN, CDR2 SYDVKM. This CDR3 region has 14 residues. V was shortened by 6 bases and J by 2 bases, with 14 bases between the two germline ends. The CDR3 DNA sequence: TGTGCCAGCAGGGACCCCCGGGAAACCTACGAGCAGTACTTC. Protein product: CASRDPRETYEQYF. Drawing the rest from reference TRBV28 and TRBJ2-7, the complete variable domain is DVKVTQSSRYLVKRTGEKVFLECVQDMDHENMFWYRQDPGLGLRLIYFSYDVKMKEKGDIPEGYSVSREKKERFSLILESASTNQTSMYLCASRDPRETYEQYFGPGTRLTVT.